These T cell receptor beta chains were read from a single sample in a study of T cell repertoires in cytomegalovirus infection. Each CDR3 protein gets one entry after TCRdb re-called the reads with MiXCR. The table shows under 850,000 distinct CDR3 sequences, with less than 40% occurring only once. The specimen was PBMCs. Receptor source: a human donor in good health (CMV status not recorded). Some clones in this sample may be carry-over from other donors' samples. The CDR3 runs from the conserved cysteine through the conserved F or W. D genes are given only for firm matches. Size tells how often a clone was seen (once, few, many) or the class of an expanded clone, and some rows leave it out.

d_call: NA; clone_size: NA; v_call: TRBV5-5; j_call: TRBJ2-1; cdr3_aa: CASSLQPLPNNEQFF; cdr3_nt: TGTGCCAGCAGCTTGCAGCCACTACCGAACAATGAGCAGTTCTTC
d_call: NA; clone_size: NA; v_call: TRBV7-9; j_call: TRBJ2-7; cdr3_aa: CASSLFGGPSYEQYF; cdr3_nt: TGTGCCAGCAGCTTATTTGGGGGACCGAGCTACGAGCAGTACTTC
d_call: TRBD2; clone_size: NA; v_call: TRBV20-1; j_call: TRBJ2-1; cdr3_aa: CSARDLTRLAGARSYNEQFF; cdr3_nt: TGCAGTGCTAGAGATCTTACCCGACTAGCGGGAGCACGCTCCTACAATGAGCAGTTCTTC
d_call: TRBD1; clone_size: few; v_call: TRBV28; j_call: TRBJ1-4; cdr3_aa: CASSPQGAGNEKLFF; cdr3_nt: TGTGCCAGCAGTCCTCAGGGGGCGGGTAATGAAAAACTGTTTTTT
d_call: NA; clone_size: NA; v_call: TRBV7-4; j_call: TRBJ2-1; cdr3_aa: CASPPLRGSSYNEQFF; cdr3_nt: TGTGCCAGCCCCCCCCTTCGGGGAAGCTCCTACAATGAGCAGTTCTTC
d_call: NA; clone_size: NA; v_call: TRBV7-3; j_call: TRBJ2-1; cdr3_aa: CASSSGLGPSYEQFF; cdr3_nt: TGTGCCAGCAGCTCCGGGTTGGGGCCCTCCTATGAGCAGTTCTTC
d_call: TRBD2; clone_size: few; v_call: TRBV7-2; j_call: TRBJ2-1; cdr3_aa: CASSSRTSGSPFF; cdr3_nt: TGTGCCAGCAGCTCACGGACTAGCGGGTCCCCGTTCTTC
d_call: NA; clone_size: few; v_call: TRBV6-6; j_call: TRBJ2-2; cdr3_aa: CASSFREPTTGELFF; cdr3_nt: TGTGCCAGCAGTTTCAGGGAGCCCACCACCGGGGAGCTGTTTTTT
d_call: NA; clone_size: NA; v_call: TRBV28; j_call: TRBJ2-2; cdr3_aa: CASSSPLDRPTGELFF; cdr3_nt: TGTGCCAGCAGTTCCCCCCTCGACAGGCCCACCGGGGAGCTGTTTTTT
d_call: NA; clone_size: NA; v_call: TRBV18; j_call: TRBJ2-1; cdr3_aa: CASSRSVVGENEQFF; cdr3_nt: TGTGCCAGCTCAAGGAGTGTTGTTGGAGAAAATGAGCAGTTCTTC
d_call: TRBD1; clone_size: NA; v_call: TRBV7-6; j_call: TRBJ2-7; cdr3_aa: CASSSGTGPSYEQYF; cdr3_nt: TGTGCCAGCAGCTCCGGGACAGGGCCTTCCTACGAGCAGTACTTC
d_call: NA; clone_size: NA; v_call: TRBV30; j_call: TRBJ1-2; cdr3_aa: CAWSGYGYTF; cdr3_nt: TGTGCCTGGAGCGGGTATGGCTACACCTTC
d_call: NA; clone_size: few; v_call: TRBV25-1; j_call: TRBJ2-1; cdr3_aa: CASNPGPSNEQFF; cdr3_nt: TGTGCCAGCAATCCGGGACCGTCGAATGAGCAGTTCTTC
d_call: NA; clone_size: few; v_call: TRBV7-4; j_call: TRBJ2-1; cdr3_aa: CASSLVRAGYLFF; cdr3_nt: TGTGCCAGCAGCTTAGTCAGGGCCGGTTATCTGTTCTTC
d_call: NA; clone_size: NA; v_call: TRBV20-1; j_call: TRBJ2-6; cdr3_aa: CSAPYFRGANVLTF; cdr3_nt: TGCAGTGCCCCTTACTTCCGGGGGGCCAACGTCCTGACTTTC
d_call: TRBD1; clone_size: NA; v_call: TRBV7-3; j_call: TRBJ1-2; cdr3_aa: CASSVTGGSGYTF; cdr3_nt: TGTGCCAGCAGCGTGACAGGGGGATCTGGCTACACCTTC
d_call: NA; clone_size: few; v_call: TRBV18; j_call: TRBJ2-5; cdr3_aa: CASSPYGAQETQYF; cdr3_nt: TGTGCCAGCTCACCCTACGGAGCCCAAGAGACCCAGTACTTC
d_call: NA; clone_size: NA; v_call: TRBV11-2; j_call: TRBJ1-2; cdr3_aa: CASSLFRLVGYTF; cdr3_nt: TGTGCCAGCAGCCTTTTCCGGTTGGTGGGCTACACCTTC
d_call: NA; clone_size: NA; v_call: TRBV28; j_call: TRBJ2-5; cdr3_aa: CASSRDDVEETQYF; cdr3_nt: TGTGCCAGCAGTCGCGATGATGTTGAAGAGACCCAGTACTTC
d_call: TRBD1; clone_size: NA; v_call: TRBV7-6; j_call: TRBJ2-3; cdr3_aa: CASSRLGQGARPDTQYF; cdr3_nt: TGTGCCAGCAGCCGCCTGGGACAGGGGGCCCGGCCCGATACGCAGTATTTT
d_call: TRBD1; clone_size: NA; v_call: TRBV25-1; j_call: TRBJ1-2; cdr3_aa: CASSGQGENYGYTF; cdr3_nt: TGTGCCAGCAGTGGACAGGGGGAAAACTATGGCTACACCTTC
d_call: NA; clone_size: NA; v_call: TRBV19; j_call: TRBJ1-1; cdr3_aa: CASSLGDIWPTEAFF; cdr3_nt: TGTGCCAGTAGTCTCGGGGACATTTGGCCCACTGAAGCTTTCTTT
d_call: NA; clone_size: many; v_call: TRBV28; j_call: TRBJ2-3; cdr3_aa: CASSNGPFDTQYF; cdr3_nt: TGTGCCAGCAGTAACGGACCGTTCGATACGCAGTATTTT
d_call: TRBD1; clone_size: NA; v_call: TRBV2; j_call: TRBJ2-1; cdr3_aa: CASSGGQGSNEQFF; cdr3_nt: TGTGCCAGCAGTGGGGGACAGGGGTCCAATGAGCAGTTCTTC
d_call: NA; clone_size: NA; v_call: TRBV12-3/TRBV12-4; j_call: TRBJ1-1; cdr3_aa: CASSVLGWTEAFF; cdr3_nt: TGTGCCAGCAGTGTCCTAGGGTGGACTGAAGCTTTCTTT
d_call: TRBD2; clone_size: many; v_call: TRBV7-6; j_call: TRBJ2-1; cdr3_aa: CASSLAGRTSPSLSSYNEQFF; cdr3_nt: TGTGCCAGCAGCTTAGCTGGAAGGACTAGCCCATCACTCAGCTCCTACAATGAGCAGTTCTTC
d_call: TRBD1; clone_size: many; v_call: TRBV12-3/TRBV12-4; j_call: TRBJ1-2; cdr3_aa: CASSSQGQRNYGYTF; cdr3_nt: TGTGCCAGCAGTTCCCAGGGACAGAGAAACTATGGCTACACCTTC
d_call: NA; clone_size: NA; v_call: TRBV15; j_call: TRBJ1-2; cdr3_aa: CATSHDGYYGYTF; cdr3_nt: TGTGCCACCAGCCACGACGGTTACTATGGCTACACCTTC
d_call: NA; clone_size: NA; v_call: TRBV15; j_call: TRBJ1-3; cdr3_aa: CATTAGGSGNTIYF; cdr3_nt: TGTGCCACCACAGCGGGGGGCTCTGGAAACACCATATATTTT
d_call: TRBD1; clone_size: NA; v_call: TRBV6-2/TRBV6-3; j_call: TRBJ1-1; cdr3_aa: CASSKTGTPEAFF; cdr3_nt: TGTGCCAGCAGTAAGACAGGGACCCCTGAAGCTTTCTTT
d_call: NA; clone_size: NA; v_call: TRBV9; j_call: TRBJ1-3; cdr3_aa: CASSGSGVSGNTIYF; cdr3_nt: TGTGCCAGCAGCGGCTCAGGGGTCTCTGGAAACACCATATATTTT
d_call: TRBD1; clone_size: few; v_call: TRBV5-1; j_call: TRBJ1-3; cdr3_aa: CASSLGGQAASGNTIYF; cdr3_nt: TGCGCCAGCAGCCTGGGAGGACAGGCTGCCTCTGGAAACACCATATATTTT
d_call: NA; clone_size: NA; v_call: TRBV7-4; j_call: TRBJ1-5; cdr3_aa: CASSCGNWGPQHF; cdr3_nt: TGTGCCAGCAGCTGCGGTAACTGGGGACCCCAGCATTTT
d_call: NA; clone_size: few; v_call: TRBV2; j_call: TRBJ1-1; cdr3_aa: CASSHPPGTLNTEAFF; cdr3_nt: TGTGCCAGCAGTCACCCCCCAGGGACCTTGAACACTGAAGCTTTCTTT
d_call: TRBD1; clone_size: few; v_call: TRBV7-8; j_call: TRBJ1-4; cdr3_aa: CASSLGIGTANEKLFF; cdr3_nt: TGTGCCAGCAGCTTAGGTATAGGGACAGCAAATGAAAAACTGTTTTTT
d_call: NA; clone_size: many; v_call: TRBV9; j_call: TRBJ1-5; cdr3_aa: CASSVDWNQPQHF; cdr3_nt: TGTGCCAGCAGCGTAGATTGGAATCAGCCCCAGCATTTT
d_call: NA; clone_size: NA; v_call: TRBV6-5; j_call: TRBJ2-5; cdr3_aa: CASSETRPRGETQYF; cdr3_nt: TGTGCCAGCAGTGAGACCCGGCCCCGGGGAGAGACCCAGTACTTC
d_call: TRBD2; clone_size: NA; v_call: TRBV10-3; j_call: TRBJ2-5; cdr3_aa: CAISGRGGQETQYF; cdr3_nt: TGTGCCATCAGTGGACGGGGGGGACAAGAGACCCAGTACTTC
d_call: NA; clone_size: few; v_call: TRBV19; j_call: TRBJ2-7; cdr3_aa: CASSMGSRVYEQYF; cdr3_nt: TGTGCCAGTAGTATGGGGAGCAGGGTCTACGAGCAGTACTTC
d_call: NA; clone_size: few; v_call: TRBV24-1; j_call: TRBJ2-2; cdr3_aa: CATSDFARNPRMGGELFF; cdr3_nt: TGTGCCACCAGTGATTTCGCCAGGAACCCTCGAATGGGCGGGGAGCTGTTTTTT
d_call: NA; clone_size: NA; v_call: TRBV6-1; j_call: TRBJ1-1; cdr3_aa: CARSYAENTEAVF; cdr3_nt: TGTGCCAGAAGTTACGCAGAGAACACTGAAGCTGTCTTT
d_call: TRBD1; clone_size: NA; v_call: TRBV6-1; j_call: TRBJ1-1; cdr3_aa: CASRGSGQGKPEAFF; cdr3_nt: TGTGCCAGCAGGGGATCAGGACAGGGTAAGCCTGAAGCTTTCTTT
d_call: NA; clone_size: NA; v_call: TRBV27; j_call: TRBJ1-1; cdr3_aa: CASGVGTGAEAFF; cdr3_nt: TGTGCCAGCGGCGTCGGAACGGGGGCTGAAGCTTTCTTT
d_call: NA; clone_size: few; v_call: TRBV7-8; j_call: TRBJ2-7; cdr3_aa: CASSLELGKTYEQYF; cdr3_nt: TGTGCCAGCAGCTTAGAACTGGGGAAAACCTACGAGCAGTACTTC
d_call: TRBD2; clone_size: NA; v_call: TRBV4-2; j_call: TRBJ2-5; cdr3_aa: CASSQDGYSGAEETQYF; cdr3_nt: TGTGCCAGCAGCCAAGATGGGTATAGCGGGGCCGAAGAGACCCAGTACTTC
d_call: NA; clone_size: few; v_call: TRBV5-6; j_call: TRBJ1-4; cdr3_aa: CASSFGARAFREKLFF; cdr3_nt: TGTGCCAGCAGCTTTGGGGCCAGGGCGTTCCGGGAAAAACTGTTTTTT